These 5 T cell receptor beta chains were sequenced from one sample in a study of blood T cell repertoires in COVID-19. Generated by immunoSEQ multiplex PCR, the TCRdb table keeps only in-frame clones and is missing some. The table includes approximately 270,000 clones, approximately 85% detected once. The specimen was PBMCs or T cells enriched from blood (not recorded which). These TCRs come from a young woman who had recovered from COVID-19.

The J gene is TRBJ1-5, the V gene TRBV10-2; maybe TRBD1 (5 bases). Germline V CDR1 and CDR2: WSHSY, SAAADI. The CDR3 is made up of 13 amino acids. V was clipped by 3 bases and J by 4 bases, with 7 bases between them. This chain's CDR3 is CASSDGGNQPQHF. Here the CDR3 DNA reads TGCGCCAGCAGTGATGGGGGGAATCAGCCCCAGCATTTT.

The rearrangement uses TRBV7-3 and TRBJ2-1, with TRBD2 matching over 9 bases. The CDR3 extends over 16 amino acids. Trimming removed 0 bases from V and 6 bases from J; junction bases left unmatched: 6. From germline, CDR1 is SGHTA and CDR2 FQGTGA. CDR3 residues: CASSLTSGSYANEQFF. The CDR3 nucleotides are TGTGCCAGCAGCTTAACTAGCGGGAGTTACGCCAATGAGCAGTTCTTC.

This chain's CDR3 is CASSLENEQFF. The CDR3 nucleotides are TGTGCCAGCAGCCTCGAGAATGAGCAGTTCTTC. The V call is TRBV7-9, the J call TRBJ2-1, with D unresolved. Germline V gene sequence: CDR1 SEHNR, CDR2 FQNEAQ (reference sequence). The CDR3 is made up of 11 amino acids. Trimming shortened V by 5 bases and J by 7 bases, and 6 bases separated the two germline ends.

The chain combines TRBV18 with TRBJ1-2, with D hard to call. V dropped 3 bases and J dropped 4 bases, with 9 bases sitting between them. The length of the CDR3 is 13 residues. CDR1 is KGHSH and CDR2 is LQKENI in the germline V gene. CDR3 sequence: CASSPERSYGYTF. CDR3 nucleotides: TGTGCCAGCTCACCCGAGAGGTCCTATGGCTACACCTTC.

The gene calls are TRBV28 and TRBJ2-7, with 7 bases identical to TRBD1. Unmatched junction bases numbered 13, after V lost 6 bases and J lost 5 bases. The CDR3 contains 15 residues. Germline V gives CDR1 MDHEN, CDR2 SYDVKM. The CDR3 sequence is CASSSPDRARNEQYF. CDR3 nucleotides: TGTGCCAGCAGCTCCCCTGACAGGGCTAGGAACGAGCAGTACTTC.